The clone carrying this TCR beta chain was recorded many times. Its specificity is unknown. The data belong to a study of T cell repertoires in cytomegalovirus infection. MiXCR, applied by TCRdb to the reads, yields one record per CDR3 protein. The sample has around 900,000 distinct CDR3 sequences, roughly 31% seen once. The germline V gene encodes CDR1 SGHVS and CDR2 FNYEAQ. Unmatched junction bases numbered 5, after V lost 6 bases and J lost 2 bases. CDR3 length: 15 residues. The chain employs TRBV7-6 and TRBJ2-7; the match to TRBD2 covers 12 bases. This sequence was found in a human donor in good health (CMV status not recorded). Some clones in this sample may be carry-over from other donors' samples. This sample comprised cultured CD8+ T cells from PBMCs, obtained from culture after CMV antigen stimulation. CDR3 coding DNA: TGTGCCAGCAGGCCCCTAGCGGGGGGGACCTACGAGCAGTACTTC. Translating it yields CASRPLAGGTYEQYF.